Below, 21 T cell receptor beta chains from the same sample are listed, as sequenced in a study of shared clonotypes between healthy human individuals. Naive CD8 cells lacked CD45RO, underwent positive selection for CCR7 and left out terminally differentiated effector memory CD45RA+ cells. TCRdb's table, derived via immunoSEQ multiplex PCR, lists solely in-frame clones and lacks some. The repertoire includes roughly 2,000,000 clones, 80% to 95% of them detected once, and under 2% sits in the top ten. Sequencing used naive CD8+ T cells from PBMCs. These receptors were collected from a man between 18 and 35 years old in good health. Some clones in this sample may be carry-over from other donors' samples.

The chain is built from TRBV28 and TRBJ1-1, with 10 bases that match TRBD1. CDR3 size: 14 residues. The junction had 7 bases not matched to a gene; V was cut back by 7 bases and J by 5 bases. Germline CDR1 and CDR2: MDHEN and SYDVKM. The CDR3, as DNA: TGTGCCAGCAACCCTGGACAGGGGGTAACTGAAGCTTTCTTT. Its protein product is CASNPGQGVTEAFF. The full variable domain, its missing parts supplied by reference TRBV28 and TRBJ1-1, is DVKVTQSSRYLVKRTGEKVFLECVQDMDHENMFWYRQDPGLGLRLIYFSYDVKMKEKGDIPEGYSVSREKKERFSLILESASTNQTSMYLCASNPGQGVTEAFFGQGTRLTVV.

V is TRBV10-3 and J is TRBJ2-3, with TRBD2 matching 11 bases. Per the germline V gene, CDR1 is ENHRY and CDR2 is SYGVKD. With V trimmed by 0 bases and J by 2 bases, 7 bases remained unmatched. The CDR3 sequence is 18 residues long. CDR3 sequence reads: CAISESIGTSGHTDTQYF. The CDR3 DNA reads as TGTGCCATCAGTGAGTCGATAGGGACTAGCGGTCACACAGATACGCAGTATTTT.

The genes are TRBV27 and TRBJ1-4, with 7 bases lining up with TRBD1. In germline, CDR1 is MNHEY, CDR2 SMNVEV (reference sequence). This CDR3 has 16 amino acids. V lost 1 base to trimming and J lost 5 bases; unmatched junction nucleotides: 7. The DNA for the CDR3 is TGTGCCAGCAGTTTATTCGTAGGGACAGCCAATGAAAAACTGTTTTTT. Its translation is CASSLFVGTANEKLFF. Full variable domain (missing parts from reference TRBV27 and TRBJ1-4): EAQVTQNPRYLITVTGKKLTVTCSQNMNHEYMSWYRQDPGLGLRQIYYSMNVEVTDKGDVPEGYKVSRKEKRNFPLILESPSPNQTSLYFCASSLFVGTANEKLFFGSGTQLSVL.

The chain employs TRBV30 and TRBJ2-5; unclear D gene. TRBJ2-7 explains the end of the DNA better; the J call may be wrong. Germline-derived CDR1 and CDR2 are GTSNPN and SVGIG (reference sequence). The length of the CDR3 is 13 residues. The CDR3 region is CAWIPRYRDEQYF. The CDR3 DNA reads TGTGCCTGGATCCCCCGATATAGGGACGAGCAGTACTTC.

The V and J genes are TRBV4-1 and TRBJ2-3; D gene uncertain. This CDR3 is 16 amino acids long. V lost 0 bases and J 1 base, leaving 11 bases between the germline ends. The germline gives CDR1 MGHRA, CDR2 YSYEKL. CDR3 region: CASSQDAGPGTDTQYF. The CDR3, as DNA: TGCGCCAGCAGCCAAGATGCAGGCCCCGGCACAGATACGCAGTATTTT.

The chain employs TRBV4-1 and TRBJ2-4, with D maybe TRBD2 (6 bases). The CDR3 is 15 amino acids. Germline V lookup: CDR1 MGHRA, CDR2 YSYEKL. V was pared by 4 bases and J by 2 bases, with 12 bases between. CDR3 DNA: TGCGCCAGCAGCCCTAGGCGGGACTCCAAAAACATTCAGTACTTC. It codes for CASSPRRDSKNIQYF.

The chain is built from TRBV11-2 and TRBJ2-7, with TRBD1 matching over 7 bases. Unmatched junction bases numbered 7, after V lost 5 bases and J lost 3 bases. CDR3 length: 14 amino acids. Germline values: CDR1 SGHAT, CDR2 FQNNGV. The CDR3, as DNA: TGTGCCAGCAGCCTATGGGACAGTGTCTACGAGCAGTACTTC. It codes for CASSLWDSVYEQYF.

This rearrangement joins TRBV5-1 to TRBJ2-1; 8 bases fit TRBD2. V trimming: 3 bases; J trimming: 9 bases; junction bases outside the gene matches: 11. The CDR3 is 15 residues long. The germline CDR1 and CDR2 sequences are SGHRS and YFSETQ. DNA of the CDR3: TGCGCCAGCAGCTCACCGGGAGGGCCAACCGGTGAGCAGTTCTTC. Encoded protein: CASSSPGGPTGEQFF.

V and J are TRBV27 and TRBJ2-7, with D maybe TRBD1 (6 bases). From germline, CDR1 is MNHEY and CDR2 SMNVEV (reference sequence). The CDR3 has 16 amino acids. Between the trimmed V and J ends, which lost 0 bases and 6 bases, there was a span of 18 bases. In nucleotides, the CDR3 is TGTGCCAGCAGTTTATCAGTAGGACAGCTTGCCGGCGAGCAGTACTTC. Encoded protein: CASSLSVGQLAGEQYF.

The genes are TRBV7-3 and TRBJ1-1; 9 nucleotides agree with TRBD1. The CDR3 spans 14 residues. Germline CDR1 and CDR2: SGHTA and FQGTGA. J was trimmed by 11 bases and V by 4 bases; bases with no gene match: 11. The CDR3 DNA follows: TGTGCCAGCAGCTCCCGGGACAGGGAAACGCGGGCTTTCTTT. Translation gives CASSSRDRETRAFF.

This rearrangement joins TRBV9 to TRBJ2-3, with unresolved D. The CDR3 is 18 residues long. The germline V and J ends were trimmed by 3 bases and 1 base, with 21 bases remaining between them. Germline V gene lookup returns CDR1 SGDLS and CDR2 YYNGEE. The CDR3 DNA reads as TGTGCCAGCAGCGACCCAATGTCGGAGCGAGACGGCACAGATACGCAGTATTTT. Translated: CASSDPMSERDGTDTQYF.

The CDR3: CATSVRATNEKLFF. CDR3 in DNA: TGTGCCACCAGCGTCCGTGCAACTAATGAAAAACTGTTTTTT. The rearrangement links TRBV15 to TRBJ1-4; D is undetermined. The CDR3 is made up of 14 amino acids. Germline assignment: CDR1 LNHNV and CDR2 YYDKDF (reference sequence). The germline V and J ends were trimmed by 5 bases and 0 bases, with 7 bases remaining between them. Based on the CDR3 plus reference TRBV15 and TRBJ1-4, the full variable domain is DAMVIQNPRYQVTQFGKPVTLSCSQTLNHNVMYWYQQKSSQAPKLLFHYYDKDFNNEADTPDNFQSRRPNTSFCFLDIRSPGLGDTAMYLCATSVRATNEKLFFGSGTQLSVL.

This chain uses TRBV18 with TRBJ1-1; D call uncertain. There are 15 residues in the CDR3. V lost 0 bases and J lost 0, with 8 bases in between. Germline V gene sequence: CDR1 KGHSH, CDR2 LQKENI. CDR3 sequence: CASSPPSLMNTEAFF. CDR3 DNA sequence: TGTGCCAGCTCACCACCGTCCCTAATGAACACTGAAGCTTTCTTT.

The chain couples TRBV19 to TRBJ2-7; perhaps TRBD2 as D (6 bases). Germline assignment: CDR1 LNHDA and CDR2 SQIVND (reference sequence). The CDR3 covers 11 residues. Trimming pared 5 bases from V and 6 bases from J, leaving 8 bases between. The CDR3 bases are TGTGCCAGTAGTTGGGGACTCGAGCAGTACTTC. This codes for CASSWGLEQYF.

The CDR3 DNA sequence: TGCGCCAGCAGCTTAGTTGGCATGAGCTCCTACAATGAGCAGTTCTTC. This encodes CASSLVGMSSYNEQFF. The chain couples TRBV5-1 to TRBJ2-1; D is unresolved. V was clipped by 2 bases and J by 0 bases, with 12 bases between them. In germline, CDR1 is SGHRS, CDR2 YFSETQ. The CDR3 is 16 amino acids.

The chain carries TRBV30 and TRBJ2-7; no clear D gene. Germline V gene data show CDR1 as GTSNPN and CDR2 as SVGIG (reference sequence). The CDR3 consists of 14 residues. The V end was cut by 3 bases, the J end by 7 bases, with 19 bases between. DNA of the CDR3: TGTGCCTGGAGCCTCGACATTGGCCTGGGGGAGCAGTACTTC. This sequence encodes CAWSLDIGLGEQYF.

On this clone itself: This specimen includes other DNA sequences encoding the same CDR3. V is TRBV5-4 and J is TRBJ2-7; possible D gene TRBD2, 6 bases. Germline CDR1 reads SGHNT; CDR2 reads YYREEE (reference sequence). Trimming left V 3 bases short and J 1 base short, with 8 bases between. The CDR3 totals 13 residues. In nucleotides, the CDR3 is TGTGCCAGCAGCTGGGACTCGTCCTACGAGCAGTACTTC. This sequence encodes CASSWDSSYEQYF.

A remark on this clone: The sample carries other DNA sequences with the same CDR3. V usage is TRBV27 and J usage is TRBJ2-5; D uncertain. The CDR3 spans 14 residues. Trimming stripped 2 bases from V and 1 base from J, with 8 bases between. CDR1 MNHEY and CDR2 SMNVEV come from the germline V gene (reference sequence). The CDR3 protein is CASSLIGGQETQYF. The CDR3 coding sequence is TGTGCCAGCAGTTTAATCGGCGGCCAAGAGACCCAGTACTTC.

The chain recombines TRBV28 with TRBJ2-5, with D possibly being TRBD2 (5 bases). The germline gives CDR1 MDHEN, CDR2 SYDVKM. CDR3 length: 14 amino acids. V lost 6 bases to trimming and J lost 4 bases, with 15 bases between them. CDR3 nucleotide sequence: TGTGCCAGCAGGGTTCGGGGTTTGTCAGAGACCCAGTACTTC. This sequence encodes CASRVRGLSETQYF. Full variable domain (rest looked up from reference TRBV28 and TRBJ2-5): DVKVTQSSRYLVKRTGEKVFLECVQDMDHENMFWYRQDPGLGLRLIYFSYDVKMKEKGDIPEGYSVSREKKERFSLILESASTNQTSMYLCASRVRGLSETQYFGPGTRLLVL.

CDR3 nucleotide sequence: TGCGCCAGCAGCCAAGGGTCGGGACCGGGGGTCCCTACAGATACGCAGTATTTT. Protein sequence: CASSQGSGPGVPTDTQYF. V gene TRBV4-1 combines with J gene TRBJ2-3; possibly TRBD2 for D (6 bases). V shed 1 base and J shed 3 bases, with 20 bases lying between them. CDR1 is MGHRA, CDR2 YSYEKL, per germline. The CDR3 loop spans 18 amino acids.

The chain couples TRBV13 to TRBJ1-2, with TRBD1 as a possible D gene (5 bases). The V and J ends lost 4 bases and 4 bases respectively, with 13 bases between them. This CDR3 is built from 14 residues. CDR1 PRHDT and CDR2 FYEKMQ come from the germline V gene (reference sequence). DNA of the CDR3: TGTGCCAGCAGCTCGACCGGGGCCTCCTATGGCTACACCTTC. It is translated as CASSSTGASYGYTF.